The 17 T cell receptor beta chains listed next were all sequenced from one sample in a study of T cells expressing NK-cell markers. Reprocessing the 5' RACE reads, TCRdb reports a single entry for every CDR3 protein and omits DNA. In total, the table holds about 540,000 distinct CDR3 sequences. The specimen sequenced was blood T cells: a sorted CD56 or NKG2C T cell subset, CD4+ or CD8+ T cells, or bulk PBMC T cells (not recorded which). These receptors all come from a man aged 18-30 years in good health.

This chain links TRBV29-1 with TRBJ2-5; with no DNA, the TCRdb D assignment of TRBD1 cannot be verified. Germline CDR1 reads SQVTM; CDR2 reads ANQGSEA. There are 15 residues in the CDR3. CDR3 amino acids: CSVDLGGSFQETQYF.

This chain joins TRBV20-1 and TRBJ2-3. CDR3 length equals 12 residues. Germline loops: CDR1 DFQATT, CDR2 SNEGSKA (reference sequence). CDR3 loop: CSVKEGADTQYF.

J is TRBJ1-2 and V is TRBV30. The CDR3 sequence is 11 residues long. CDR1 GTSNPN and CDR2 SVGIG come from the germline V gene (reference sequence). CDR3 residues: CAWSVLGGYTF. The complete variable domain, with remaining parts taken from reference TRBV30 and TRBJ1-2, reads SQTIHQWPATLVQPVGSPLSLECTVEGTSNPNLYWYRQAAGRGLQLLFYSVGIGQISSEVPQNLSASRPQDRQFILSSKKLLLSDSGFYLCAWSVLGGYTFGSGTRLTVV.

The chain recombines TRBV9 with TRBJ2-3; TCRdb's D call, TRBD1, is unchecked because there is no DNA. Germline V gene lookup returns CDR1 SGDLS and CDR2 YYNGEE. CDR3 size: 15 residues. The CDR3 loop is CASSPMGRHTDTQYF.

The rearrangement uses TRBV4-2 and TRBJ2-3. Germline lookup yields CDR1 LGHNA and CDR2 YNFKEQ. The CDR3 is made up of 17 amino acids. The CDR3 reads CASSQESDSARTDTQYF.

The chain recombines TRBV29-1 with TRBJ2-1; without DNA, the TCRdb call of TRBD2 cannot be checked. The CDR3 runs to 14 residues. Germline V gene lookup returns CDR1 SQVTM and CDR2 ANQGSEA. CDR3 sequence reads: CSVVSPNRNNEQFF.

This chain connects TRBV7-9 to TRBJ2-3. The CDR3 loop spans 14 amino acids. Germline V gene lookup returns CDR1 SEHNR and CDR2 FQNEAQ (reference sequence). CDR3 in amino acids: CASSAQIRRDTQYF. Supplemented by reference TRBV7-9 and TRBJ2-3, the full variable domain reads DTGVSQNPRHKITKRGQNVTFRCDPISEHNRLYWYRQTLGQGPEFLTYFQNEAQLEKSRLLSDRFSAERPKGSFSTLEIQRTEQGDSAMYLCASSAQIRRDTQYFGPGTRLTVL.

This chain uses TRBV24-1 with TRBJ2-1; no DNA is available, so the TRBD2 call from TCRdb remains unchecked. This CDR3 contains 13 residues. Looked up from germline, CDR1 is KGHDR and CDR2 is SFDVKD. CDR3 sequence reads: CATSDSSSGEQFF.

J is TRBJ2-5 and V is TRBV4-3; TCRdb designates TRBD2, a call that cannot be tested without DNA. Germline V gene sequence: CDR1 LGHNA, CDR2 YSLEER. This CDR3 contains 16 residues. The CDR3 sequence is CASSQFPGRGEETQYF.

The chain recombines TRBV18 with TRBJ1-1. CDR1 is KGHSH, CDR2 LQKENI, per germline. The CDR3 contains 14 residues. Here the CDR3 reads CASSLKHSNTEAFF.

The V and J genes are TRBV3-1 and TRBJ2-1; no DNA is available, so the TRBD2 call from TCRdb remains unchecked. The CDR3 covers 16 residues. Germline V CDR1 and CDR2: LGHDT, YNNKEL (reference sequence). The CDR3 loop reads CASSPTSGSIYDEQFF.

The V and J genes are TRBV4-3 and TRBJ2-3; TCRdb reports TRBD2, a call that lacks DNA to check it against. CDR3 length equals 16 residues. Germline CDR1 and CDR2: LGHNA and YSLEER. This chain's CDR3 is CASSQSGAGVFDTQYF.

The chain is built from TRBV5-1 and TRBJ2-2. From germline, CDR1 is SGHRS and CDR2 YFSETQ. The CDR3 totals 14 residues. CDR3 loop: CASSLERYPGELFF.

CDR3 region: CSVGSGTGGNTIYF. The chain couples TRBV29-1 to TRBJ1-3; TCRdb's D gene call, TRBD1, goes unchecked for lack of DNA. The CDR3 spans 14 residues. The V gene's germline CDR1 is SQVTM and CDR2 ANQGSEA. Full variable domain (outside the CDR3, taken from reference TRBV29-1 and TRBJ1-3): SAVISQKPSRDICQRGTSLTIQCQVDSQVTMMFWYRQQPGQSLTLIATANQGSEATYESGFVIDKFPISRPNLTFSTLTVSNMSPEDSSIYLCSVGSGTGGNTIYFGEGSWLTVV.

CDR3 loop: CASRASGSGDTQYF. This chain joins TRBV25-1 and TRBJ2-3; TCRdb designates TRBD2, a call that cannot be tested without DNA. Per the germline V gene, CDR1 is MGHDK and CDR2 is SYGVNS. This CDR3 contains 14 residues.

The CDR3 region is CASSPQEGQETQYF. This chain joins TRBV4-1 and TRBJ2-5. Germline values: CDR1 MGHRA, CDR2 YSYEKL. The CDR3 extends over 14 amino acids.

The chain employs TRBV6-1 and TRBJ2-2. Germline assignment: CDR1 MNHNS and CDR2 SASEGT. This CDR3 is 16 amino acids long. CDR3 sequence reads: CASSRDLVIRTGELFF.